This T cell receptor beta chain was documented in a study of human T cells and chemical hapten exposure (dated by TCRdb to the early 2020s). Regarding the complete study: Libraries were combined into a pool for sequencing, and differences in TCR yield between samples came mainly from small differences in library volumes within the pool. This study followed changes in the peripheral blood TCR repertoire in vivo during primary and secondary sensitization of alopecia patients to the hapten diphenylcyclopropenone (DPC). Each blood RNA sample was used to sequence both TCR alpha and TCR beta chains. The study at large found these results: Repeated subsampling changed both the strength of the expansion versus patch-test correlation and the threshold at which the correlation became significant. DPC sensitization did not change how many TCRs were above 1 in 1000 frequency, and no evidence was found of alterations in global repertoire structure.

The library was obtained by 5' RACE. Reads for this sample came from an Illumina MiSeq. During library preparation, unique molecular identifiers were attached to individual cDNA molecules so that TCRs could be counted quantitatively and reproducibly. For the original study's pipeline: Samples had a median of roughly 91,000 TCRs, with a range from 23,224 to 690,600. The Decombinator software suite was used to annotate V, J and CDR3 in the TCR reads. Every sample was subsampled to the same number of TCRs (28,000) for the PS versus PT1 abundance plots. Expanded TCRs were defined as absent before sensitization and observed at least eight times at the 2-week time point. TCRdb cleaned the public reads at Q25 with fastp, built clones with MiXCR and kept in-frame beta chains. Here each entry gathers all rows of one CDR3 protein and keeps the most common genes and DNA. TCRdb, not the original authors, processed these V and J calls. For this sample the table gives about 81,000 distinct CDR3 sequences, of which roughly 7.7% were detected only once. The ten largest clonotypes hold 2% to 2.5% of the sample.

Total RNA was isolated from unfractionated whole blood collected in Tempus Blood RNA tubes. Roughly five healthy volunteers were used as TCR sequencing controls and were bled at day 0, 2 weeks and 6 weeks. In this sample, this clonotype turned up a few times. Its antigen is unknown. No clone much larger than this one lies a single base away; base qualities are absent. The CDR3 contains 14 residues, cysteine and phenylalanine counted. Of the read, only the CDR3 DNA is kept; its 42 bases are in frame from base 1. The V end loses 2 bases and the J end loses 2 bases, and a stretch of 8 bases separates them. In the germline V gene, CDR1 corresponds to SGHVS and CDR2 to FQNEAQ.

This TCR derives from a male donor in good health. This chain is built from TRBV7-8 and TRBJ2-3, with no reliable assignment of the D segment. The CDR3 protein is CASSLQANTDTQYF. At the DNA level, the sequence is TGTGCCAGCAGCTTACAAGCGAACACAGATACGCAGTATTTT.